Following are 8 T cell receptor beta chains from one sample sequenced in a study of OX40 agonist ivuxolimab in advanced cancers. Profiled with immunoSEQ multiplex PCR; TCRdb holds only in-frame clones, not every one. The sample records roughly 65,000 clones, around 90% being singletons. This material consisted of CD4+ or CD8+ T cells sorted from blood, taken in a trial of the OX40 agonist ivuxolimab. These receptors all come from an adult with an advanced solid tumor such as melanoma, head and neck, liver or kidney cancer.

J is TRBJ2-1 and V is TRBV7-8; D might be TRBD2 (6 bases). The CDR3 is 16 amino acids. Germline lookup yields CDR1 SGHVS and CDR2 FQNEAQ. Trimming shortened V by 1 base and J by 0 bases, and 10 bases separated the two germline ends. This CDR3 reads CASSLVGGSSYNEQFF. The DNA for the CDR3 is TGTGCCAGCAGCTTAGTGGGGGGTAGCTCCTACAATGAGCAGTTCTTC.

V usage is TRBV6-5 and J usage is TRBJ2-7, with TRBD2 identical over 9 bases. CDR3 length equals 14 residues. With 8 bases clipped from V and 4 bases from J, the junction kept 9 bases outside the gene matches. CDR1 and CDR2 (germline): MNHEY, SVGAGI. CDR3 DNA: TGTGCCAGCCATTTAGCGGGAGACCTTTACGAGCAGTACTTC. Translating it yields CASHLAGDLYEQYF.

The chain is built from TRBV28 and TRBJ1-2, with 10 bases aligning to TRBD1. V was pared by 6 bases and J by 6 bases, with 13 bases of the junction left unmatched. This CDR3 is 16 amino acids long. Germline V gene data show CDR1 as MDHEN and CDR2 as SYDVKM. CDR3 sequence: CASRTAGGQGENGYTF. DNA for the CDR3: TGTGCCAGCAGAACCGCGGGAGGACAGGGGGAGAATGGCTACACCTTC.

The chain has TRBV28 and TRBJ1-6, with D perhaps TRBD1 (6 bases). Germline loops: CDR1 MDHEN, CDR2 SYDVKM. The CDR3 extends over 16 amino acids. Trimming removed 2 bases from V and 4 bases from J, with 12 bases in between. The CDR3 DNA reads TGTGCCAGCAGTTTACACCCTCAGGGGTATAATTCACCCCTCCACTTT. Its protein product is CASSLHPQGYNSPLHF.

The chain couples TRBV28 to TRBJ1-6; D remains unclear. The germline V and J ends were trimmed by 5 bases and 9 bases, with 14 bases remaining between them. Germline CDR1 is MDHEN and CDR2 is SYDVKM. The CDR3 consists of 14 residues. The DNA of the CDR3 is TGTGCCAGCAGTCCCCCTAATCGATTTTCACCCCTCCACTTT. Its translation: CASSPPNRFSPLHF.

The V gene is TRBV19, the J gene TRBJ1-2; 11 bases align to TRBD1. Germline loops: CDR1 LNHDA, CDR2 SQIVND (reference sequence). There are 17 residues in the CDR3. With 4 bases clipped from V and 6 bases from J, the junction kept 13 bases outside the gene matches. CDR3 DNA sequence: TGTGCCAGTAGTACATACTACTCAGGACAGGGGGCGGATGGCTACACCTTC. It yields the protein CASSTYYSGQGADGYTF.

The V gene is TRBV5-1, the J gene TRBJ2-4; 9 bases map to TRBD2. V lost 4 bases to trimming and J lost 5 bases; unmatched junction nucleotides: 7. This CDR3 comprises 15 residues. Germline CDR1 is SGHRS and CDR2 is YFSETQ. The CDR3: CASSPRTSDQNIQYF. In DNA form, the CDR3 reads TGCGCCAGCAGCCCTCGGACTAGCGATCAAAACATTCAGTACTTC.

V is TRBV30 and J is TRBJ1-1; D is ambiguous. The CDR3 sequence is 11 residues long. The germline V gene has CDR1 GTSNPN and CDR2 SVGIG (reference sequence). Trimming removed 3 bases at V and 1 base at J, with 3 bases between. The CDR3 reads CAWRTNTEAFF. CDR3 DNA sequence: TGTGCCTGGAGAACGAACACTGAAGCTTTCTTT.